This T cell receptor (beta chain) was sequenced during a study of naive and memory T cell subsets (dated by TCRdb to 2015 to 2018). About the study as a whole: In the figure summarizing the skin biopsy and whole blood samples, some 10 blood donors, 7 tuberculin skin test biopsies and 3 saline control biopsies were reported. PCR2 was typically a SYBR Green qPCR stopped at a set threshold; low-input samples could instead use end-point PCR (around 6 cycles). Findings and caveats that apply to the study as a whole: The RNA-based method was acknowledged to be potentially sensitive to changes in TCR transcripts with T cell activation and differentiation.

The library relied on 5' RACE. The ligated cDNA was amplified in four rounds of PCR with nested alpha and beta constant region primers together with the SP2 primer. For the blood and skin samples, reverse transcription of TCR RNA was done with SuperScript IV along with alpha and beta constant region primers. T4 RNA ligase 1 was used to ligate an oligonucleotide containing the Illumina SP2 primer and a UMI to the 3' end of the cDNA. To prevent hairpin formation, the 12-nucleotide UMI was made up of two random hexamers with an eight-base spacer between them. TCR alpha and beta chain libraries were processed separately from the second PCR onward, with dual indexing for multiplexing. After pooling, the indexed libraries were analyzed by capillary electrophoresis and sequenced on either an Illumina MiSeq or NextSeq. Libraries were spiked with PhiX DNA at roughly 5-7% so that base diversity was increased and cluster recognition was improved. Processing in the source paper ran as follows. Demultiplexor took UMIs from read 2, joined the UMIs to the TCR sequence from read 1, and separated reads according to sample indices. V and J genes and V-J junctions were identified by Decombinator, and each TCR was assigned a five-part identifier that included V and J deletions. Collapsinator used UMIs to correct sequencing errors and PCR amplification heterogeneity, yielding UMI-based abundance per TCR. CDR3Translator turned identifiers into nucleotide sequence, translated that sequence into amino acids, and pulled out CDR3 regions based on terminal motifs. After normalization to the amount of input RNA, the error-corrected alpha and beta TCR counts from blood and from skin were compared. In-frame beta chains were kept once TCRdb had trimmed the public reads at Q25 with fastp and called clones with MiXCR. Merged by CDR3 protein, the rows form single entries marked with the most common genes and DNA. The authors' filters were not applied to this entry. This sample lists approximately 58,000 distinct CDR3 sequences; approximately 6.6% were detected once. The ten most abundant clones make up 8.5% to 10% of the sample.

There are 16 amino acids in the CDR3, from cysteine to phenylalanine inclusive. Kept here is only the CDR3 DNA, which spans 48 bases and is read in frame from base 1. Trimming removed 0 bases from V and 8 bases from J; the gene matches leave 14 bases unexplained. The germline V gene (reference sequence) yields DFQATT for CDR1 and SNEGSKA for CDR2. Using 3' ligation of a UMI-containing oligonucleotide to TCR cDNA, the study laid out a robust and sensitive protocol to amplify, sequence and analyze TCRs. For whole blood analysis, 2.5 ml of peripheral blood was collected from healthy adult volunteers into Tempus tubes, and RNA was extracted following the manufacturer's instructions. Total RNA, without cell sorting, was DNase treated with RQ1 DNase before reverse transcription, targeting about 1 to 1,100 ng input. Skin biopsy and whole blood libraries were made to test pipeline robustness in samples where T cells form a minority population.

Concerning this clonotype itself: The specificity of this receptor is unknown. Just one base apart from a much larger clone, this may be a read error.

Rearrangement joined TRBV20-1 to TRBJ2-3, with 7 bases in between that match TRBD2. This clonotype was obtained from a male donor in good health. The nucleotides read TGCAGTGCTAGAGACTCTGCGAGCGGGGTGCGGGGTACGCAGTATTTT. The encoded protein is CSARDSASGVRGTQYF.